A single sample is the source of the 7 T cell receptor beta chains below, sequenced in a study of Graves' ophthalmopathy and Graves' hyperthyroidism. RNA served as the template for amplifying TCR beta CDR3 regions. RT-PCR was first run with HTBI primers, then multiplex PCR in a second round. One entry per CDR3 protein, called by TCRdb with MiXCR from the multiplex PCR reads. The repertoire consists of over a million distinct CDR3 sequences, with about 35% occurring once and the leading ten covering 11%. Sequenced: peripheral blood or thyroid tissue (not recorded which). The receptors here all came from an adult man with Graves' hyperthyroidism.

This clonotype was seen at least ten times. This chain connects TRBV9 to TRBJ1-1; 8 bases are shared with TRBD1. Germline loops: CDR1 SGDLS, CDR2 YYNGEE. CDR3 length: 15 amino acids. With V trimmed by 3 bases and J by 8 bases, 12 bases remained unmatched. CDR3 DNA sequence: TGTGCCAGCAGCGCCGGGGGACAGGCCCTTGGGGAAGCTTTCTTT. Its protein product is CASSAGGQALGEAFF. Full variable domain (missing parts from reference TRBV9 and TRBJ1-1): DSGVTQTPKHLITATGQRVTLRCSPRSGDLSVYWYQQSLDQGLQFLIQYYNGEERAKGNILERFSAQQFPDLHSELNLSSLELGDSALYFCASSAGGQALGEAFFGQGTRLTVV.

This sequence joins TRBV30 and TRBJ1-3; D not certain. Germline V gene sequence: CDR1 GTSNPN, CDR2 SVGIG (reference sequence). Trimming left V 3 bases short and J 4 bases short, with 7 bases between. This CDR3 has 12 amino acids. The CDR3 coding sequence is TGTGCCTGGAGCGTAAGAGGAAACACCATATATTTT. This codes for CAWSVRGNTIYF. Variable domain in full (rest from reference TRBV30 and TRBJ1-3): SQTIHQWPATLVQPVGSPLSLECTVEGTSNPNLYWYRQAAGRGLQLLFYSVGIGQISSEVPQNLSASRPQDRQFILSSKKLLLSDSGFYLCAWSVRGNTIYFGEGSWLTVV.

The chain recombines TRBV19 with TRBJ1-2; TRBD1 aligns across 7 bases. Germline V lookup: CDR1 LNHDA, CDR2 SQIVND (reference sequence). CDR3 length: 13 amino acids. Trimming took 6 bases from V and 5 from J; bases not matched to a gene: 6. The CDR3 loop is CASSGTDPYGYTF. DNA of the CDR3: TGTGCCAGTAGCGGGACAGATCCTTATGGCTACACCTTC.

This clonotype was seen many times. Here the CDR3 reads CASSQRQNSPLHF. CDR3 nucleotides: TGCGCCAGCAGCCAAAGACAGAATTCACCCCTCCACTTT. The V gene is TRBV4-1, the J gene TRBJ1-6; a possible D gene is TRBD1 (5 bases). CDR1 is MGHRA, CDR2 YSYEKL, per germline. The CDR3 spans 13 residues. Trimming cost V 2 bases and J 7 bases, with 6 bases left between them.

This clonotype has a count of ten or more. The gene calls are TRBV25-1 and TRBJ2-5, with D unresolved. The CDR3 sequence is 15 residues long. Trimming took 3 bases from V and 4 from J, leaving 15 bases between them. Germline-derived CDR1 and CDR2 are MGHDK and SYGVNS. This CDR3 reads CASSESLGIGETQYF. The CDR3 DNA reads TGTGCCAGCAGTGAGAGTTTAGGGATAGGAGAGACCCAGTACTTC.

The table lists this clonotype with many counts. This chain connects TRBV5-1 to TRBJ1-1, with no clear D. V was clipped by 7 bases and J by 1 base, with 14 bases between them. Germline V gene data show CDR1 as SGHRS and CDR2 as YFSETQ. This CDR3 has 14 residues. In DNA, the CDR3 is TGCGCCAGCCGCCGATTCGCAGAGAACACTGAAGCTTTCTTT. This sequence encodes CASRRFAENTEAFF. Full variable domain (outside the CDR3, taken from reference TRBV5-1 and TRBJ1-1): KAGVTQTPRYLIKTRGQQVTLSCSPISGHRSVSWYQQTPGQGLQFLFEYFSETQRNKGNFPGRFSGRQFSNSRSEMNVSTLELGDSALYLCASRRFAENTEAFFGQGTRLTVV.

This clonotype was seen more than once but under ten times. The chain is built from TRBV7-9 and TRBJ2-7; unclear D gene. Trimming left V 5 bases short and J 2 bases short, with 16 bases between. CDR3 length: 15 residues. Germline loops: CDR1 SEHNR, CDR2 FQNEAQ (reference sequence). CDR3 in amino acids: CASSPPTIFTYEQYF. The CDR3 DNA sequence: TGTGCCAGCAGCCCCCCAACTATTTTTACCTACGAGCAGTACTTC.